The rows below give T cell receptor beta chains drawn from one sample of a study of blood T cell repertoires in COVID-19. Sequencing was performed with immunoSEQ multiplex PCR; in TCRdb, only in-frame clones are kept and a portion is missing. The table lists hundreds of thousands of clones, approximately 85% of them singletons. The sample consisted of PBMCs or T cells enriched from blood (not recorded which). The receptor set was obtained from a woman between 50 and 59 years old with acute COVID-19. Both conserved end residues are part of each CDR3. Each record gives: CDR3 length, V gene, J gene, CDR3 protein.

16,TRBV5-6,TRBJ1-5,CASSSAGTGGNQPQHF
13,TRBV12-3/TRBV12-4,TRBJ2-7,CASSRGGGYEQYF
17,TRBV19,TRBJ1-2,CASSLLAWGQGGYGYTF
15,TRBV3-1/TRBV3-2,TRBJ1-4,CASSPQGARGEKLFF
13,TRBV30,TRBJ1-6,CAWSPGNDSPLHF
13,TRBV3-1/TRBV3-2,TRBJ2-7,CASSQGPTYEQYF
14,TRBV4-3,TRBJ1-6,CASSQAQGGSPLHF
17,TRBV30,TRBJ1-1,CAWSVQPPGIPNTEAFF
13,TRBV30,TRBJ1-2,CASGRGGNYGYTF
14,TRBV6-5,TRBJ2-7,CASNIGDRDYEQYF
16,TRBV4-2,TRBJ1-1,CASSQGFSHQGTEAFF
19,TRBV7-6,TRBJ2-1,CASSLSPLVDRGWYNEQFF
11,TRBV4-1,TRBJ1-1,CASTWGAEAFF
18,TRBV7-2,TRBJ1-3,CASSLARGGGRSGNTIYF
13,TRBV7-8,TRBJ1-1,CASSRTGLTEAFF
17,TRBV5-4,TRBJ2-1,CASSRPGTSGGANEQFF
13,TRBV14,TRBJ1-2,CASSQVGGLGYTF
14,TRBV4-3,TRBJ1-2,CASSQTAVRDGYTF
14,TRBV19,TRBJ1-1,CASSIEGRGTEAFF
11,TRBV20-1,TRBJ1-2,CSARRERGYTF
15,TRBV10-3,TRBJ2-2,CAITSRQGGTGELFF
13,TRBV6-5,TRBJ1-4,CASSYRAEEKLFF
13,TRBV5-4,TRBJ1-2,CASSNDRGTGYTF
13,TRBV10-3,TRBJ1-1,CAIRYSQNTEAFF
16,TRBV5-6,TRBJ2-7,CASSAPQGADSYEQYF
13,TRBV25-1,TRBJ1-1,CASSELLNTEAFF
13,TRBV5-4,TRBJ1-1,CASRYRGGTEAFF
11,TRBV5-1,TRBJ2-5,CASSPKETQYF
15,TRBV19,TRBJ1-1,CASSIDLRGRAEAFF
13,TRBV7-3,TRBJ2-7,CASSRDRAYEQYF
14,TRBV5-1,TRBJ2-2,CASSLVANTGELFF
14,TRBV5-4,TRBJ1-1,CASSSGQGSTEAFF
11,TRBV4-1,TRBJ1-1,CASSQGSGAFF
17,TRBV5-1,TRBJ1-4,CASSLGIIGTADEKLFF
16,TRBV4-3,TRBJ1-2,CASSQDPQGSPYGYTF
16,TRBV18,TRBJ2-1,CASSPFVQRGNNEQFF
12,TRBV29-1,TRBJ1-5,CSVGGGRQPQHF
8,TRBV30,TRBJ1-1,CAWGRAFF
18,TRBV11-2,TRBJ2-1,CASSLTLGSSGRHNEQFF
13,TRBV12-3/TRBV12-4,TRBJ2-7,CASTWGGAYEQYF
20,TRBV4-2,TRBJ1-6,CASSQGGGDDRSSYNSPLHF
14,TRBV4-3,TRBJ2-7,CASSVAGDSYEQYF
15,TRBV7-2,TRBJ2-2,CASSRGGGAAGELFF
16,TRBV6-5,TRBJ2-7,CASSSDRPGLAYEQYF
17,TRBV7-3,TRBJ2-2,CASSRGLAGGRAGELFF
15,TRBV2,TRBJ2-7,CASSRTGTGGYEQYF
17,TRBV5-1,TRBJ1-5,CASIRPQGRGGNQPQHF
15,TRBV5-1,TRBJ1-5,CASSLQGDSNQPQHF
15,TRBV4-3,TRBJ1-2,CASSQEREANYGYTF
16,TRBV30,TRBJ1-1,CAWSVGWRTMNTEAFF
14,TRBV6-4,TRBJ1-4,CASSPMGGSEKLFF
15,TRBV5-1,TRBJ2-3,CASSLRGLASDTQYF
12,TRBV3-1/TRBV3-2,TRBJ1-2,CASSQGDSYSHF